These T cell receptor beta chains were read from a single sample in a study of regulatory T cells in long-lasting Graves disease. TCRdb used MiXCR to reprocess the multiplex PCR reads, holding one entry per CDR3 protein. The repertoire includes around 500,000 distinct CDR3 sequences, roughly 20% of them detected once, and less than 9% sits in the top ten. Sequences were derived from peripheral blood mononuclear cells (PBMCs), sampled when the disease was refractory, from a patient treated with antithyroid drugs. These receptors all come from a female donor with Graves disease. CDR3s include the opening cysteine and the closing phenylalanine or tryptophan. The order of the fields is CDR3 DNA, CDR3 protein, V gene, D gene, J gene, clone size. D genes are given only for firm matches. Rows give clone size only sometimes, using once, few, many, or a class for an expanded clone.

TGCGCCAGCAGCGGCGCAGCGGTACGCTCCTACAATGAGCAGTTCTTC CASSGAAVRSYNEQFF TRBV5-1 . TRBJ2-1 many
TGCGCCAGCAGCCCGGGTTTCAACGTCCTGACTTTC CASSPGFNVLTF TRBV5-1 . TRBJ2-6 few
TGTGCCAGCAGCTCCCTGGTGGGAGGGAGAGACACCGGGGGGCTGTTTTTT CASSSLVGGRDTGGLFF TRBV6-1 TRBD2 TRBJ2-2 .
TGTGCCAGCAGCCAAGTCTGGGGGACAGGGCGACCTATGAACACTGAAGCTTTCTTT CASSQVWGTGRPMNTEAFF TRBV14 TRBD1 TRBJ1-1 few
TGTGCCAGTAGTATACAGGGGGCGATACCTGAAGCTTTCTTT CASSIQGAIPEAFF TRBV19 TRBD1 TRBJ1-1 many
TGTGCCAGCAGCTTGGCCCCGGGGAATTCACCCCTCCACTTT CASSLAPGNSPLHF TRBV7-2 . TRBJ1-6 few
TGTGCCAGCAGCCCAGAACAGGCTTACAATGAGCAGTTCTTC CASSPEQAYNEQFF TRBV7-2 . TRBJ2-1 .
TGTGCCAGCAATAACCTTAGGACTAGGGGGAACACCGGGGAGCTGTTTTTT CASNNLRTRGNTGELFF TRBV6-1 TRBD2 TRBJ2-2 few
TGTGCCAGCAGCTTCGGGACCAAGGCCGAGCAGTACTTC CASSFGTKAEQYF TRBV7-2 . TRBJ2-7 .
TGCGCCAGCAGCCCTGGACCGGGAGGGCCTGGCGAGCAGTACTTC CASSPGPGGPGEQYF TRBV5-1 TRBD2 TRBJ2-7 .
TGCAGTGCTAGAGCGGTGAAGGGGCGGGAGACCCAGTACTTC CSARAVKGRETQYF TRBV20-1 . TRBJ2-5 .
TGTGCCAGCAGCGTAGGTAGCGAGACTAACACAGATACGCAGTATTTT CASSVGSETNTDTQYF TRBV9 . TRBJ2-3 .
TGTGCCAGTAGTATAGATGCGCCGGAAAGTTCACCCCTCCACTTT CASSIDAPESSPLHF TRBV19 . TRBJ1-6 few
TGTGCCAGCAGCTCGGAGGAGGGGGCAAAGGGGACCCAGTACTTC CASSSEEGAKGTQYF TRBV11-1 . TRBJ2-5 few
TGTGCCAGCAGCCAAACGACAGAGCAGTACTTC CASSQTTEQYF TRBV28 . TRBJ2-7 .
TGTGCCAGTAGTATACCCATTTCCGTTTTTTCGGATCAGCCCCAGCATTTT CASSIPISVFSDQPQHF TRBV19 . TRBJ1-5 few
TGTGCCAGCAGTCCTTTCCGACAGGGAAAAAACATTCAGTACTTC CASSPFRQGKNIQYF TRBV27 TRBD1 TRBJ2-4 many
TGTGCTAGTGGTTTGGGACTAGCGGGAGTCGGGACCACAGATACGCAGTATTTT CASGLGLAGVGTTDTQYF TRBV12-5 TRBD2 TRBJ2-3 .
TGTGCCAGCAGCCCCGAGGTCGTCCAAGAGACCCAGTACTTC CASSPEVVQETQYF TRBV11-3 . TRBJ2-5 many
TGTGCCAGCAGCCAAGATTTGCCGGGAGTAGACGAGCAGTACTTC CASSQDLPGVDEQYF TRBV3-1 . TRBJ2-7 .
TGTGCCAGTAGCCCCAAGACAGGGTCCTCCTACGAGCAGTACTTC CASSPKTGSSYEQYF TRBV7-3 TRBD1 TRBJ2-7 .
TGTGCCAGCAGCTTAGAGGCAGGGACCTACGAGCAGTACTTC CASSLEAGTYEQYF TRBV11-2 . TRBJ2-7 many
TGCAGTGCTGGAGACGGATACTATGGCTACACCTTC CSAGDGYYGYTF TRBV20-1 . TRBJ1-2 few
TGTGCCAGCACCTCCGAGGGGGGGACGTCTGAAGCTTTCTTT CASTSEGGTSEAFF TRBV28 . TRBJ1-1 many
TGTGCCAGCGGGGTCGCGGGGGCCAACGTCCTGACTTTC CASGVAGANVLTF TRBV28 . TRBJ2-6 many
TGTGCCAGCAACAGACTAGCGGGAGTCCCCGGGGAGCTGTTTTTT CASNRLAGVPGELFF TRBV28 TRBD2 TRBJ2-2 few
TGTGCCAGCAGCTTAGGGGGGCAGCGGGATGGCTACACCTTC CASSLGGQRDGYTF TRBV7-9 . TRBJ1-2 .
TGTGCCAGCAGTTTAGCACTAGCGGAGAATGAGCAGTTCTTC CASSLALAENEQFF TRBV12-3/TRBV12-4 TRBD2 TRBJ2-1 .